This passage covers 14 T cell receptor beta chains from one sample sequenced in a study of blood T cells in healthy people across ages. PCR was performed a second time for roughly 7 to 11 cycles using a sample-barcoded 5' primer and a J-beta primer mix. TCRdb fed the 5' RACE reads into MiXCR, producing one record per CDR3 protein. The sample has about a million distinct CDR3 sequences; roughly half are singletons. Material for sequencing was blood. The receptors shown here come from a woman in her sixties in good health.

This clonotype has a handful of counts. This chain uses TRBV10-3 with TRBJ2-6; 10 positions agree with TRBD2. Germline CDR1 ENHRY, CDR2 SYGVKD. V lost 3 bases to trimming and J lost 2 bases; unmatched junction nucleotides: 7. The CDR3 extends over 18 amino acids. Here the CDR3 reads CAISDSSGRRAGANVLTF. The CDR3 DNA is TGTGCCATCAGTGATTCTAGCGGGAGAAGAGCTGGGGCCAACGTCCTGACTTTC.

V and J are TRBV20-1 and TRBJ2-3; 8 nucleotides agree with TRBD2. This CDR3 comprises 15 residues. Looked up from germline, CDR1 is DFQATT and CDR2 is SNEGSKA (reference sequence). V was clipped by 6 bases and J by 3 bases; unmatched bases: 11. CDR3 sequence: CSAPVAAGVTDTQYF. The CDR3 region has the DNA TGCAGTGCCCCCGTGGCAGCGGGAGTGACAGATACGCAGTATTTT.

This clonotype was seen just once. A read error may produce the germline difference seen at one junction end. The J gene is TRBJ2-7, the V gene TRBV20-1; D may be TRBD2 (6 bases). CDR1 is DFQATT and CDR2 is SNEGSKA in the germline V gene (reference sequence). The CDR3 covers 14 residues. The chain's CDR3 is CSAHSRGYSHEQYF. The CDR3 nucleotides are TGCAGTGCCCACTCCCGGGGGTACTCCCACGAGCAGTACTTC.

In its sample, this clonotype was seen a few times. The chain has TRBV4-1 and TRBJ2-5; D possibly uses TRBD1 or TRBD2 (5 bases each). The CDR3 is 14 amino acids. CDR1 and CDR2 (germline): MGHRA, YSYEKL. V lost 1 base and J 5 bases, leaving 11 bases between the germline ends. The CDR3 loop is CASSQGGPVETQYF. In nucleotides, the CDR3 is TGCGCCAGCAGCCAAGGGGGACCGGTGGAGACCCAGTACTTC.

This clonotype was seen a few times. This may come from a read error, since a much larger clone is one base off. Written as DNA, the CDR3 is TGTGCCACCACCGTCCCGGGGATTGACGAGCAGTACTTC. It translates to CATTVPGIDEQYF. The chain recombines TRBV28 with TRBJ2-7; D is perhaps TRBD2 (5 bases). Looked up from germline, CDR1 is MDHEN and CDR2 is SYDVKM. Trimming pared 10 bases from V and 5 bases from J, leaving 18 bases between. CDR3 size: 13 residues.

The chain's CDR3 is CSARDWAGRSQNIQYF. CDR3 DNA: TGCAGTGCTAGAGATTGGGCCGGGAGGTCTCAAAACATTCAGTACTTC. V usage is TRBV20-1 and J usage is TRBJ2-4; the match to TRBD2 covers 7 bases. V lost 0 bases, J lost 5 bases, and 10 bases stayed unmatched. The length of the CDR3 is 16 residues. Germline loops: CDR1 DFQATT, CDR2 SNEGSKA (reference sequence).

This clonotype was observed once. The CDR3 DNA reads TGTGCCAGCATGTTGAAGAGGGCGGCAGATACGCAGTATTTT. Its translation: CASMLKRAADTQYF. V usage is TRBV7-9 and J usage is TRBJ2-3, with D maybe TRBD2 (5 bases). Germline V lookup: CDR1 SEHNR, CDR2 FQNEAQ (reference sequence). V shed 7 bases and J shed 4 bases, with 15 bases lying between them. The CDR3 contains 14 residues.

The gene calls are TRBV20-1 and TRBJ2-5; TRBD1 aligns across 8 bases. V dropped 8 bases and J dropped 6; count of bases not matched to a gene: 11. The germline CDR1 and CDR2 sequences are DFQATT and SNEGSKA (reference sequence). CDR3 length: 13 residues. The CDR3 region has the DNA TGCAGTTCCTCGGACAGGGTGGCGAAGACCCAGTACTTC. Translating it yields CSSSDRVAKTQYF.

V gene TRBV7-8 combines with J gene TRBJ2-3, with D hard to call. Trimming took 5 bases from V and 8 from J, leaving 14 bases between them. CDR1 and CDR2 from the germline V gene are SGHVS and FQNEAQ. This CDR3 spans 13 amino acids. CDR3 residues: CASSPSELRTQYF. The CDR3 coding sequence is TGTGCCAGCAGCCCCTCCGAGTTGCGTACGCAGTATTTT. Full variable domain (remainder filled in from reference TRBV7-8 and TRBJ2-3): GAGVSQSPRYKVAKRGQDVALRCDPISGHVSLFWYQQALGQGPEFLTYFQNEAQLDKSGLPSDRFFAERPEGSVSTLKIQRTQQEDSAVYLCASSPSELRTQYFGPGTRLTVL.

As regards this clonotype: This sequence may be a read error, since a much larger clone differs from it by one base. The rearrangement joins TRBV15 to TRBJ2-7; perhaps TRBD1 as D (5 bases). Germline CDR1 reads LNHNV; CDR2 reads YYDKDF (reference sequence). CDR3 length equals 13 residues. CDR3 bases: TGTGCCACCGGCAGAGATAAACAGGACGAGCAGTACTTC. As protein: CATGRDKQDEQYF. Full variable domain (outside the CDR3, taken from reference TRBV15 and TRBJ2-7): DAMVIQNPRYQVTQFGKPVTLSCSQTLNHNVMYWYQQKSSQAPKLLFHYYDKDFNNEADTPDNFQSRRPNTSFCFLDIRSPGLGDTAMYLCATGRDKQDEQYFGPGTRLTVT.

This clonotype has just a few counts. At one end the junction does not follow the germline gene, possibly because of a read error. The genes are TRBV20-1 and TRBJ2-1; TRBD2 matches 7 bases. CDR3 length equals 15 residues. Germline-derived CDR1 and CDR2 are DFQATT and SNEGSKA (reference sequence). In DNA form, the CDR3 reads TGCAGTGCTAGAGATCCGGGGCGGGACTACAATGAACAGTTCTTC. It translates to CSARDPGRDYNEQFF.

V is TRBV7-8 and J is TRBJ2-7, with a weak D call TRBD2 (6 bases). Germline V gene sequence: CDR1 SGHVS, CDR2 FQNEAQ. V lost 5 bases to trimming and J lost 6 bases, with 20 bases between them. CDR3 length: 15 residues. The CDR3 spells CASSPWTEGEGEQYF. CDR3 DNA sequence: TGTGCCAGCAGCCCCTGGACGGAGGGAGAGGGCGAGCAGTACTTC.

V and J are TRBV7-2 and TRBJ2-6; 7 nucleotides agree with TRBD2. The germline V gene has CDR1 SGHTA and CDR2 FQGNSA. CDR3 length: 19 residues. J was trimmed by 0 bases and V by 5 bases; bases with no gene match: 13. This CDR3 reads CASSPRGVGYRSGANVLTF. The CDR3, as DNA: TGTGCCAGCAGCCCCCGGGGGGTGGGGTACCGCTCTGGGGCCAACGTCCTGACTTTC.

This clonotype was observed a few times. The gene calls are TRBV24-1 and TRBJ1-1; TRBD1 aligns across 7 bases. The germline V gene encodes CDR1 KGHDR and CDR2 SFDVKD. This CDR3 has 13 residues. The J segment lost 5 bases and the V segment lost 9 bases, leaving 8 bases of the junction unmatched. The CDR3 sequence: CATATGSSTEAFF. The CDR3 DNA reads TGTGCCACCGCGACAGGGAGCTCGACTGAAGCTTTCTTT.